This T cell receptor beta chain stems from a study of blood T cells in healthy people across ages. This CDR3 contains 16 residues. After removal of 7 bases from V and 3 bases from J, the junction contained 13 bases not matched to a gene. Germline values: CDR1 LNHDA, CDR2 SQIVND (reference sequence). Through a sample-barcoded 5' primer and a J-beta primer mix, a second PCR was run for roughly 7 to 12 cycles. Using its own MiXCR run on the 5' RACE reads, TCRdb lists one record per CDR3 protein. The sample has hundreds of thousands of distinct CDR3 sequences, approximately 49% seen once; the top ten hold roughly 34%.

The chain employs TRBV19 and TRBJ2-7; TRBD1 agrees at 9 bases. The sequencing input was blood. The receptor was derived from a woman between 55 and 75 years old in good health. CDR3: CASTINGGTGLYEQYF. For the CDR3, the DNA is TGTGCCAGTACTATCAACGGGGGGACAGGGCTCTACGAGCAGTACTTC.